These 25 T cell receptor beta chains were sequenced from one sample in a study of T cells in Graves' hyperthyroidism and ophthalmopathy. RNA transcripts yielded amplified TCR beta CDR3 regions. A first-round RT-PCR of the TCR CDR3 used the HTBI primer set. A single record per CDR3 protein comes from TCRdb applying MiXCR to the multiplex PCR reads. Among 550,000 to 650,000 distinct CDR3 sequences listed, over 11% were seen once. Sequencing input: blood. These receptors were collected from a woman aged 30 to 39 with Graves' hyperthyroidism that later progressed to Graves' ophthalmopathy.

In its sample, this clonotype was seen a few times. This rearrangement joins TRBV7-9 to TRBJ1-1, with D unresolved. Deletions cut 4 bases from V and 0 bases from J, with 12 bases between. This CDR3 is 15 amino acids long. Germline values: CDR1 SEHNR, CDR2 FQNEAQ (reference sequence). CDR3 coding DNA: TGTGCCAGCAGCTCTTGGATGGAGATGAACACTGAAGCTTTCTTT. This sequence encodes CASSSWMEMNTEAFF.

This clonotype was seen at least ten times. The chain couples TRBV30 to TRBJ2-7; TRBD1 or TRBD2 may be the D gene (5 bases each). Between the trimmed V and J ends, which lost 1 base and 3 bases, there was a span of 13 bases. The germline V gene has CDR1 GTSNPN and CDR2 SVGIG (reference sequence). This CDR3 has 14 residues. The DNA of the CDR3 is TGTGCCTGGAGTGGGGGGATAGACGGCTACGAGCAGTACTTC. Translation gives CAWSGGIDGYEQYF.

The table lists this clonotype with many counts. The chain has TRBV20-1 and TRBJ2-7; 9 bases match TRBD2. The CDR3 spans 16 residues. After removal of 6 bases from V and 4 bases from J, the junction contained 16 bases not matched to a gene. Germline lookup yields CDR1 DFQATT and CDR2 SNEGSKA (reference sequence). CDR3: CSATEREAPRFYEQYF. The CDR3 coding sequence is TGCAGTGCCACGGAGCGGGAGGCCCCACGATTTTACGAGCAGTACTTC.

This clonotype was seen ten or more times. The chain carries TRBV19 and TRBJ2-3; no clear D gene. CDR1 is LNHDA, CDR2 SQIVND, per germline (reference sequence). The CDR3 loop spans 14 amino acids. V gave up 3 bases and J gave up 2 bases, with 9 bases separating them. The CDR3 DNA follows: TGTGCCAGTAGTATTGAACAGCCCACAGATACGCAGTATTTT. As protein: CASSIEQPTDTQYF.

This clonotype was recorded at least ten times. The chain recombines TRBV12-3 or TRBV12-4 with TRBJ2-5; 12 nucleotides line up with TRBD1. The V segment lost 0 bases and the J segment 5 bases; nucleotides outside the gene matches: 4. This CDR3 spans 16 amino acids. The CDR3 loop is CASSLARDRGQETQYF. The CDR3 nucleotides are TGTGCCAGCAGTTTAGCGCGGGACAGGGGGCAGGAGACCCAGTACTTC.

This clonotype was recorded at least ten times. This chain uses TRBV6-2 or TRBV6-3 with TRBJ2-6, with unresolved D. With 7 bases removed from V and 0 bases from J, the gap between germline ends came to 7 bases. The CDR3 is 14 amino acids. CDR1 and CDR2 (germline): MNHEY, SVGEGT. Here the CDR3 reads CASTIHSGANVLTF. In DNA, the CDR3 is TGTGCCAGCACCATACACTCTGGGGCCAACGTCCTGACTTTC.

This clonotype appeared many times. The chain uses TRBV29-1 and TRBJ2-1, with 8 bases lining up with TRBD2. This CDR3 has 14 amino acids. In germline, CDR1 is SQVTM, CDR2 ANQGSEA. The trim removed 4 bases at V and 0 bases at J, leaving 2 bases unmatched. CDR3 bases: TGCAGCGTTGTAAGCGGGAGCTCCTACAATGAGCAGTTCTTC. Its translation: CSVVSGSSYNEQFF.

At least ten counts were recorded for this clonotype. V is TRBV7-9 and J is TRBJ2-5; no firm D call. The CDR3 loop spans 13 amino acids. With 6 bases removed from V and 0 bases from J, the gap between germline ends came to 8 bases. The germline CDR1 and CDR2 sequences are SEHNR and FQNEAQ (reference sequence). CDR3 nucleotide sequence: TGTGCCAGCAGAATCCGGGACCAAGAGACCCAGTACTTC. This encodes CASRIRDQETQYF.

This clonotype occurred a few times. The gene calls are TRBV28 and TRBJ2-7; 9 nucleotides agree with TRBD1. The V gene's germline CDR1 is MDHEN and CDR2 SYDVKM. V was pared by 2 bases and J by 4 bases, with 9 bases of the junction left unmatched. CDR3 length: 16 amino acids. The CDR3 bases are TGTGCCAGCAGTTTACCCCCGGGACAGGGTCGGTACGAGCAGTACTTC. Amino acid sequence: CASSLPPGQGRYEQYF.

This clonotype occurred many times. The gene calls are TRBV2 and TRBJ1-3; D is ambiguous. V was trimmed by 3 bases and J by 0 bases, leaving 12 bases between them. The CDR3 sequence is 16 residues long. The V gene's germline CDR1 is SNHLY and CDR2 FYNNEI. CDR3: CASSESRPSSGNTIYF. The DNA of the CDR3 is TGTGCCAGCAGTGAGAGTCGGCCGAGCTCTGGAAACACCATATATTTT.

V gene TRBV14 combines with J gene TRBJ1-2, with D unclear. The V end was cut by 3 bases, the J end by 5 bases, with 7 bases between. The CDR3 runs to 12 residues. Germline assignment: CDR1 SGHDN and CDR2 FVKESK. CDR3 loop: CASSQFLYGYTF. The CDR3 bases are TGTGCCAGCAGCCAGTTCCTATATGGCTACACCTTC.

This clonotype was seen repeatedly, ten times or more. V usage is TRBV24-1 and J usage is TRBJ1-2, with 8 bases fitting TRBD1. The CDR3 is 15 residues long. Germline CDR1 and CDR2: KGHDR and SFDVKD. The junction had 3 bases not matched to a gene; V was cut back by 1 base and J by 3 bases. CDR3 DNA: TGTGCCACCAGTGATTTTGACAGGGGTGACTATGGCTACACCTTC. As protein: CATSDFDRGDYGYTF.

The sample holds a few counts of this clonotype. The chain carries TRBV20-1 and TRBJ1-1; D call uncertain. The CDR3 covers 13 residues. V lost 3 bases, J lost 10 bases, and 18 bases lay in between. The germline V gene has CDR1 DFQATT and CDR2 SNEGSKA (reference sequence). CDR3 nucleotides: TGCAGTGCTAGTAACCCGAGATTCCGGCTAGCTTTCTTT. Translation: CSASNPRFRLAFF.

The CDR3 loop reads CSCLYGSNYNEQFF. In DNA, the CDR3 is TGCAGTTGTTTGTACGGGAGTAACTACAATGAGCAGTTCTTC. The gene calls are TRBV20-1 and TRBJ2-1, with D perhaps TRBD2 (6 bases). The CDR3 has 14 amino acids. V lost 8 bases, J lost 3 bases, and 17 bases lay in between. Germline CDR1 DFQATT, CDR2 SNEGSKA (reference sequence).

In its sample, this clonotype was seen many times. The DNA of the CDR3 is TGTGCCACCAGCAGTGCAGGGGGTTCCTACGAGCAGTACTTC. This sequence encodes CATSSAGGSYEQYF. The chain recombines TRBV15 with TRBJ2-7, with TRBD1 matching 7 bases. Germline V gene sequence: CDR1 LNHNV, CDR2 YYDKDF (reference sequence). The CDR3 extends over 14 amino acids. V gave up 3 bases and J gave up 1 base; unmatched junction bases: 3.

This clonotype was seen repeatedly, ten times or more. DNA of the CDR3: TGTGCCAGCAGGGCCAACTGGGGCGGGACCAATCAGCCCCAGCATTTT. Protein sequence: CASRANWGGTNQPQHF. The chain combines TRBV6-1 with TRBJ1-5; perhaps TRBD1 as D (5 bases). The CDR3 loop spans 16 amino acids. In germline, CDR1 is MNHNS, CDR2 SASEGT. Trimming cost V 6 bases and J 3 bases, with 18 bases left between them.

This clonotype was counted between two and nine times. This chain's CDR3 is CASSLPQGRGNEAFF. CDR3 DNA: TGTGCCAGCTCACTCCCTCAGGGGAGAGGCAATGAAGCTTTCTTT. This chain links TRBV18 with TRBJ1-1; a possible D gene is TRBD1 (6 bases). V was clipped by 4 bases and J by 7 bases, with 19 bases between them. CDR3 length: 15 residues. Germline V gives CDR1 KGHSH, CDR2 LQKENI. Full variable domain (rest looked up from reference TRBV18 and TRBJ1-1): NAGVMQNPRHLVRRRGQEARLRCSPMKGHSHVYWYRQLPEEGLKFMVYLQKENIIDESGMPKERFSAEFPKEGPSILRIQQVVRGDSAAYFCASSLPQGRGNEAFFGQGTRLTVV.

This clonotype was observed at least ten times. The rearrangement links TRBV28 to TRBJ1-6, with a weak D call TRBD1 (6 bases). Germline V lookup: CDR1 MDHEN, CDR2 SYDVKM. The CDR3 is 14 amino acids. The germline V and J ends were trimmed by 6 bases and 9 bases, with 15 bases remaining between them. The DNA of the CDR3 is TGTGCCAGCAGGCCAACAGGGAAGTTTTCACCCCTCCACTTT. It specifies CASRPTGKFSPLHF.

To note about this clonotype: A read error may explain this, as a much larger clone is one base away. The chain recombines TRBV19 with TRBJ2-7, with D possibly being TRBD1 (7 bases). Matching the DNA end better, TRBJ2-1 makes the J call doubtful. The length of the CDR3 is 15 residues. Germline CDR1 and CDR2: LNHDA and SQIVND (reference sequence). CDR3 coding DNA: TGTGCCAGTGGGGAGAACAGGGGAGGAACCTACGAGCAGTTCTTC. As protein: CASGENRGGTYEQFF.

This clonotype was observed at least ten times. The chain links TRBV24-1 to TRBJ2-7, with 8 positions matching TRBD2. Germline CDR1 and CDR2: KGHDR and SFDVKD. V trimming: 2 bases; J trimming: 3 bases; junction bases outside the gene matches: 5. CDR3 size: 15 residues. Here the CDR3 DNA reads TGTGCCACCAGTGATTCCGGACTAGCCGGCTACGAGCAGTACTTC. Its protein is CATSDSGLAGYEQYF.

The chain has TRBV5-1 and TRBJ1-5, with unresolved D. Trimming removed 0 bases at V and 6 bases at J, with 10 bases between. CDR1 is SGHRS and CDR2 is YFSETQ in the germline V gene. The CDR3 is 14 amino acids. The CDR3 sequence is CASSLAGGGQPQHF. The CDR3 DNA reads TGCGCCAGCAGCTTGGCAGGAGGAGGTCAGCCCCAGCATTTT.

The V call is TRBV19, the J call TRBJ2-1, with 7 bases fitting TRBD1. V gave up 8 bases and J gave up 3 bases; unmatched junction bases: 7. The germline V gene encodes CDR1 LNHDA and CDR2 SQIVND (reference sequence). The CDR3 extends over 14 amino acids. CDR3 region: CASATGAVYNEQFF. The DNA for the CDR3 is TGTGCCAGTGCAACAGGGGCCGTCTACAATGAGCAGTTCTTC.

CDR3 nucleotides: TGTGCCACGGTCGGTGGGGGAGGAACCGGGGAGCTGTTTTTT. Translating gives CATVGGGGTGELFF. V is TRBV24-1 and J is TRBJ2-2; D possibly corresponds to TRBD2 (6 bases). Deletions cut 10 bases from V and 5 bases from J, with 16 bases between. Germline CDR1 reads KGHDR; CDR2 reads SFDVKD. CDR3 length: 14 amino acids.

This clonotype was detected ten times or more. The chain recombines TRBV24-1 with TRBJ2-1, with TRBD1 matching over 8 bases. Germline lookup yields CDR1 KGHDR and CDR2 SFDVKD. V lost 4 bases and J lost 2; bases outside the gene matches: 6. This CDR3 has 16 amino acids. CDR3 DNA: TGTGCCACCAGTGACTCTGACAGGGGACCCTACAATGAGCAGTTCTTC. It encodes CATSDSDRGPYNEQFF.

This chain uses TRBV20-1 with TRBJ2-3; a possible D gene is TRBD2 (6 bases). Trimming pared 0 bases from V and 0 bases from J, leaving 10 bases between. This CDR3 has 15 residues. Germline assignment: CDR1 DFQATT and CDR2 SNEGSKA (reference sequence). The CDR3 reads CSARDGAGSTDTQYF. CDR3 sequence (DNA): TGCAGTGCTAGAGATGGGGCGGGAAGCACAGATACGCAGTATTTT.